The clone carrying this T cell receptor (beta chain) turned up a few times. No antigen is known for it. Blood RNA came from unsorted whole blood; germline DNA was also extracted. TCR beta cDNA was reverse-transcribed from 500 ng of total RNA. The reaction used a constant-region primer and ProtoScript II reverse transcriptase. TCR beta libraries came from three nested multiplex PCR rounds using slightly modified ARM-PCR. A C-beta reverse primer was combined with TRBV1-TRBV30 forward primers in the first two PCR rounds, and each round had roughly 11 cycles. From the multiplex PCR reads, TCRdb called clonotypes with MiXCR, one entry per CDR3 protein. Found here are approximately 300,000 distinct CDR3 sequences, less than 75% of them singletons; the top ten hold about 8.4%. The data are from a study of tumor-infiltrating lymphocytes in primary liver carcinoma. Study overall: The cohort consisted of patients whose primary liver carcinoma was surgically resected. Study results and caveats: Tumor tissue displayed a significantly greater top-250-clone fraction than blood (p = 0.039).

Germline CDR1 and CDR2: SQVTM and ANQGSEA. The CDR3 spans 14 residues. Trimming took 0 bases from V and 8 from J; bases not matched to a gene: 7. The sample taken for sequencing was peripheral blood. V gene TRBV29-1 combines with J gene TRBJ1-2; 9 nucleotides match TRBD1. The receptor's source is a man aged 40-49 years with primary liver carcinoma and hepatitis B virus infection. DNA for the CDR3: TGCAGCGTTGAAGATCCACAGGGGGCGGGGGGCTACACCTTC. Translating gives CSVEDPQGAGGYTF.